Sequencing of this T cell receptor (beta chain) was carried out in a study of blood T cell repertoires in COVID-19. Overall study context: Specimens from acute and convalescent COVID-19 originated in the United States, Italy and Spain. Sources were T cells, B-cell-depleted T cells, or PBMCs; the material itself was cDNA or gDNA.

CDR1 is SGHAT and CDR2 is FQNNGV in the germline V gene. The germline V and J ends were trimmed by 2 bases and 2 bases, with 12 bases remaining between them. The CDR3 spans 16 residues. Per the authors' pipeline: Researchers report that nucleated cell counts were estimated from reference gene primer amplification. Profiled with immunoSEQ multiplex PCR; TCRdb holds only in-frame clones, not every one. D and trimming come from the DNA, and the V and J calls and clone size come from that table. The table lists 150,000 to 200,000 clones, less than 90% of them singletons. The receptor's source is a woman between 65 and 79 years old with acute or convalescent COVID-19. Sequences were obtained from peripheral blood. The chain couples TRBV11-2 to TRBJ2-2; TRBD2 is a possible D gene (6 bases). The chain's CDR3 is CASSLLISGNTGELFF. The CDR3 coding sequence is TGTGCCAGCAGCTTACTTATTAGCGGAAACACCGGGGAGCTGTTTTTT.